The 3 T cell receptor beta chains below come from one sample, sequenced in a study of T-cell reconstitution after alpha-beta-depleted transplantation in children. The TCRbeta library incorporated unique molecular identifiers. TCRdb independently ran MiXCR on the PCR reads; one entry per CDR3 protein. The sample has a few hundred thousand distinct CDR3 sequences, around 16% seen once. The source was PBMCs from the stem cell graft donor, collected from the stem cell graft. The receptors were sampled from a human donor who donated a stem cell graft to a child with acute lymphoblastic leukemia.

This chain links TRBV20-1 with TRBJ1-5; D is perhaps TRBD1 (6 bases). This CDR3 comprises 11 residues. Trimming cost V 3 bases and J 11 bases, with 11 bases left between them. Germline V gene data show CDR1 as DFQATT and CDR2 as SNEGSKA (reference sequence). This chain's CDR3 is CSASRGPTQHF. CDR3 DNA sequence: TGCAGTGCTAGCCGGGGGCCGACCCAGCATTTT.

This chain links TRBV7-9 with TRBJ2-1; perhaps TRBD2 as D (5 bases). Looked up from germline, CDR1 is SEHNR and CDR2 is FQNEAQ (reference sequence). The CDR3 consists of 17 residues. Trimming pared 1 base from V and 7 bases from J, leaving 20 bases between. CDR3 nucleotides: TGTGCCAGCAGCTTAGAATACGGAGGCGATCGAGGAAATGAGCAGTTCTTC. This encodes CASSLEYGGDRGNEQFF.

This rearrangement joins TRBV5-1 to TRBJ2-7, with D maybe TRBD1 (5 bases). Trimming took off 4 bases at V and 0 bases at J, with 11 bases between the two ends. CDR1 and CDR2 from the germline V gene are SGHRS and YFSETQ. This CDR3 comprises 14 residues. The CDR3 DNA follows: TGCGCCAGCAGCGCGTCGACAGTCTCCTACGAGCAGTACTTC. It codes for CASSASTVSYEQYF.